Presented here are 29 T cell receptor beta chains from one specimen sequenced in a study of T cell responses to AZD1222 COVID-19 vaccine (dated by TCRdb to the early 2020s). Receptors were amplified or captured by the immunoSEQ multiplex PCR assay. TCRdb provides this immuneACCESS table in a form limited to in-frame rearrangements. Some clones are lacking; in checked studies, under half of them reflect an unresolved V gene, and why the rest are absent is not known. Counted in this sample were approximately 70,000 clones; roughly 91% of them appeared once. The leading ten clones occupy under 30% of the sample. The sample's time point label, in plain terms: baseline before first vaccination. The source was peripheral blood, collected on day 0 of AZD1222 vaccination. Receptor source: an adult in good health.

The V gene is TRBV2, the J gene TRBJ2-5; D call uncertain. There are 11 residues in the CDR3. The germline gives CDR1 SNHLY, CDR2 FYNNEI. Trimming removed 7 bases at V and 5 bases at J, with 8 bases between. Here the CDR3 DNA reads TGTGCCAGCAAGGGTTTCGAGACCCAGTACTTC. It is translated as CASKGFETQYF.

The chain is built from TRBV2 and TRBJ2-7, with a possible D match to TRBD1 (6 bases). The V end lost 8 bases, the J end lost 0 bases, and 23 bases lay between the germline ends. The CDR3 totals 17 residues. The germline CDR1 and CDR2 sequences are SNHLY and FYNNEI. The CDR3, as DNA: TGTGCCAGCCACAAACAGGGCCAACTTTCCGCCTCCTACGAGCAGTACTTC. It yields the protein CASHKQGQLSASYEQYF.

The CDR3 sequence is CASSLGDEQYF. CDR3 nucleotides: TGCGCCAGCAGCTTGGGGGACGAGCAGTACTTC. The rearrangement links TRBV5-1 to TRBJ2-7; no reliable D call. The CDR3 sequence is 11 residues long. Germline V gene data show CDR1 as SGHRS and CDR2 as YFSETQ. Deletions cut 0 bases from V and 5 bases from J, with 3 bases between.

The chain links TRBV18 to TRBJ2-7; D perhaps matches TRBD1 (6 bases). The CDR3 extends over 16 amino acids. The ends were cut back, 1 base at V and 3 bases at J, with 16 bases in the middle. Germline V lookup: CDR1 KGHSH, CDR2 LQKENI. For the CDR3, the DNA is TGTGCCAGCTCACCACTACCTCAGACAGGCGGCTACGAGCAGTACTTC. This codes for CASSPLPQTGGYEQYF.

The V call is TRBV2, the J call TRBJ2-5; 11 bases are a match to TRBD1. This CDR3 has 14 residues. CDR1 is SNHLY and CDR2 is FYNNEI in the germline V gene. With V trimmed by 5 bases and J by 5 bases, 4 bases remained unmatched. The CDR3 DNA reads TGTGCCAGCAGTCCCGGGACAGGGGGGGAGACCCAGTACTTC. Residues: CASSPGTGGETQYF.

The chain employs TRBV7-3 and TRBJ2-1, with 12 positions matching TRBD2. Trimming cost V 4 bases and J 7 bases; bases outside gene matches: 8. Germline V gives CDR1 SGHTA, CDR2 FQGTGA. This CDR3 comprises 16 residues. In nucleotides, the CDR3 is TGTGCCAGCAGCTCCCTAGCGGGGGGGCCAAAGAATGAGCAGTTCTTC. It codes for CASSSLAGGPKNEQFF.

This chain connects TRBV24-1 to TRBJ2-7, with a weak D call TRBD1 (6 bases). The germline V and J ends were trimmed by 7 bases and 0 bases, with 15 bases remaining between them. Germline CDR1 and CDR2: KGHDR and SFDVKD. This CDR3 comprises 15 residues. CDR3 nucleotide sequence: TGTGCCACCAGCAAGGGGGACGTGAGCTCCTACGAGCAGTACTTC. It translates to CATSKGDVSSYEQYF.

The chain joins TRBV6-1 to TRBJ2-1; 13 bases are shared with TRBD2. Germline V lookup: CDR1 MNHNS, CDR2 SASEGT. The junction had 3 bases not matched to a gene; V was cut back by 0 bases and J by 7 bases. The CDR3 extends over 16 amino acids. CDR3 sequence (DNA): TGTGCCAGCAGTGAAGCGACTAGCGGGGGGACGAATGAGCAGTTCTTC. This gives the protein CASSEATSGGTNEQFF.

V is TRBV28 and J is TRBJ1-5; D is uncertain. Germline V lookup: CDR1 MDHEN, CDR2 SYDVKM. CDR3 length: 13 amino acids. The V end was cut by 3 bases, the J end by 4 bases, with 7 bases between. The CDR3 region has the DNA TGTGCCAGCAGTTTGTCGGGGAATCAGCCCCAGCATTTT. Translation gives CASSLSGNQPQHF.

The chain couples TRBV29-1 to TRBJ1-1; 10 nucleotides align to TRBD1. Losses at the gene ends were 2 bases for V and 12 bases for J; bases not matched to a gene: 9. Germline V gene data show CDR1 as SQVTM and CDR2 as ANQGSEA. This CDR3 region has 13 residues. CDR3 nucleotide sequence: TGCAGCGTTGAACCGACCGGGACAGGGGCAACTTTCTTT. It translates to CSVEPTGTGATFF.

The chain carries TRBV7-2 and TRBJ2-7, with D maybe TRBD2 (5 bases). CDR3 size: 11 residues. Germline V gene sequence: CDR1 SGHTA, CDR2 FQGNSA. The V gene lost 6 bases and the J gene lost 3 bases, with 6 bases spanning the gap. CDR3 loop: CASRGLYEQYF. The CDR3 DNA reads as TGTGCCAGCAGAGGACTCTACGAGCAGTACTTC.

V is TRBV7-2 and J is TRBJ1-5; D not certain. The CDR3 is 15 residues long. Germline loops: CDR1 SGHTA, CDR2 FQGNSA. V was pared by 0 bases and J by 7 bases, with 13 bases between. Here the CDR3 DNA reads TGTGCCAGCAGCTTAGCACCCTCCAACAACCAGCCCCAGCATTTT. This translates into CASSLAPSNNQPQHF. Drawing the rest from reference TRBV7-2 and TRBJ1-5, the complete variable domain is GAGVSQSPSNKVTEKGKDVELRCDPISGHTALYWYRQSLGQGLEFLIYFQGNSAPDKSGLPSDRFSAERTGGSVSTLTIQRTQQEDSAVYLCASSLAPSNNQPQHFGDGTRLSIL.

CDR3 region: CASSGGSTRVDNEQFF. CDR3 coding DNA: TGTGCCAGCAGCGGAGGATCGACTAGGGTCGACAATGAGCAGTTCTTC. V gene TRBV11-2 combines with J gene TRBJ2-1; tentative D call: TRBD2 (6 bases). Trimming took 5 bases from V and 5 from J, leaving 19 bases between them. The V gene's germline CDR1 is SGHAT and CDR2 FQNNGV. This CDR3 comprises 16 residues.

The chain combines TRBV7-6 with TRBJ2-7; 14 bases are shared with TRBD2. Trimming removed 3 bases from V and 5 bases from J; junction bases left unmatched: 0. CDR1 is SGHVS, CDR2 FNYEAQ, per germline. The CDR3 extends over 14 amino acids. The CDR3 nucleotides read TGTGCCAGCAGCTTGACTAGCGGGGGGGACGAGCAGTACTTC. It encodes CASSLTSGGDEQYF. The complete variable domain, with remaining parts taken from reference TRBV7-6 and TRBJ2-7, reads GAGVSQSPRYKVTKRGQDVALRCDPISGHVSLYWYRQALGQGPEFLTYFNYEAQQDKSGLPNDRFSAERPEGSISTLTIQRTEQRDSAMYRCASSLTSGGDEQYFGPGTRLTVT.

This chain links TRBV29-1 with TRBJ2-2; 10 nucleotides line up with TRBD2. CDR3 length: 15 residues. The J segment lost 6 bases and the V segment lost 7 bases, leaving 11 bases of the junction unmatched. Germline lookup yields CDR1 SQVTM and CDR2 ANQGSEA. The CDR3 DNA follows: TGCAGCGCCCAACCCCAGCGGGGGGGCCCCGGGGAGCTGTTTTTT. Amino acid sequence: CSAQPQRGGPGELFF.

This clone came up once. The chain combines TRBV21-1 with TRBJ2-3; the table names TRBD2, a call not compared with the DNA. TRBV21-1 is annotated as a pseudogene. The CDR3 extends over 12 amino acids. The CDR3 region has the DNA TGTGCCAGCGGGACTGAAGCAGATACGCAGTATTTT. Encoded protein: CASGTEADTQYF.

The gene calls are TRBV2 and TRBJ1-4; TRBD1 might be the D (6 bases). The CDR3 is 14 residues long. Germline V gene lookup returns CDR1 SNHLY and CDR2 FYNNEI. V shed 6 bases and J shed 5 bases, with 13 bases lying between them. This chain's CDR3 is CASRMTGLNEKLFF. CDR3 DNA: TGTGCCAGCAGGATGACAGGACTAAATGAAAAACTGTTTTTT.

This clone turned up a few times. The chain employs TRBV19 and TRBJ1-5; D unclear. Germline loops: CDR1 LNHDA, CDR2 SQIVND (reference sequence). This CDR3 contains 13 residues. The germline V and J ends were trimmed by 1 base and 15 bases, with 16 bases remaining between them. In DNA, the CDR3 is TGTGCCAGTAGTATAGGGGATCGTTTCCCTCTGCATTTT. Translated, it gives CASSIGDRFPLHF.

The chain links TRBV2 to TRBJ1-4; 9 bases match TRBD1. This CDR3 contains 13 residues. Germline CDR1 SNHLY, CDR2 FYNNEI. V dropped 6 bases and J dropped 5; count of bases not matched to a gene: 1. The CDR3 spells CASRQGANEKLFF. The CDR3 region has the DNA TGTGCCAGCAGACAGGGGGCGAATGAAAAACTGTTTTTT.

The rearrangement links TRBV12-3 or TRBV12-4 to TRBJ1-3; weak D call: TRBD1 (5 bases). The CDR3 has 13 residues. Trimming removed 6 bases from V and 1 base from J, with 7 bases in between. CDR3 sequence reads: CASRQESGNTIYF. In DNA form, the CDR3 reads TGTGCCAGCAGACAGGAATCTGGAAACACCATATATTTT.

CDR3 amino acids: CASSLGWGTNEKLFF. CDR3 coding DNA: TGTGCCAGCAGCCTCGGATGGGGCACTAATGAAAAACTGTTTTTT. The chain has TRBV7-8 and TRBJ1-4; possible D gene TRBD1, 5 bases. Germline V gene data show CDR1 as SGHVS and CDR2 as FQNEAQ. CDR3 length equals 15 residues. Trimming stripped 5 bases from V and 2 bases from J, with 12 bases between.

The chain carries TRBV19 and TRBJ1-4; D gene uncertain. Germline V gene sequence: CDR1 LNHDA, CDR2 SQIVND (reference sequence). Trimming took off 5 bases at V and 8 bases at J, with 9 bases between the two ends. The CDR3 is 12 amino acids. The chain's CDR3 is CASSFVTEKLFF. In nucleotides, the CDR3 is TGTGCCAGTAGTTTCGTTACGGAAAAACTGTTTTTT.

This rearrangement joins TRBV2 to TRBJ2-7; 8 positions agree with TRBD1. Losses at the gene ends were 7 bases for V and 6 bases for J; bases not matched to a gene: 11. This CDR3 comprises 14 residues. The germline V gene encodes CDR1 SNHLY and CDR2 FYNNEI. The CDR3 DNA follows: TGTGCCAGCACCCGGGACAGGCGGGAAAGCGAGCAGTACTTC. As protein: CASTRDRRESEQYF.

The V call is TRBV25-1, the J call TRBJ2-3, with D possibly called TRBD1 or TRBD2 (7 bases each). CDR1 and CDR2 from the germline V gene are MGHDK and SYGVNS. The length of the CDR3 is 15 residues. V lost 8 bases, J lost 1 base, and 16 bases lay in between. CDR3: CASSGGVWGTDTQYF. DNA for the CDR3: TGTGCCAGCTCAGGGGGGGTCTGGGGCACAGATACGCAGTATTTT.

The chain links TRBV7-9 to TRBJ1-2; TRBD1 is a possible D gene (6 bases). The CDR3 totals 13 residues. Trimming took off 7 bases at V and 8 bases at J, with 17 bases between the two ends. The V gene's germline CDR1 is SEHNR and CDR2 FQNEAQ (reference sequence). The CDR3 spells CASMGGGPSGYTF. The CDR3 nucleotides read TGTGCCAGCATGGGCGGGGGCCCTTCCGGCTACACCTTC.

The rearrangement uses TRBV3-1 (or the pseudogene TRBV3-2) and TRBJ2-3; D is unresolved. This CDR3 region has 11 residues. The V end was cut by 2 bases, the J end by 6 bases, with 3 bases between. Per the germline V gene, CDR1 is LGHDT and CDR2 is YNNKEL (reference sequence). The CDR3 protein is CASSQRDTQYF. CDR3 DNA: TGTGCCAGCAGCCAACGGGATACGCAGTATTTT.

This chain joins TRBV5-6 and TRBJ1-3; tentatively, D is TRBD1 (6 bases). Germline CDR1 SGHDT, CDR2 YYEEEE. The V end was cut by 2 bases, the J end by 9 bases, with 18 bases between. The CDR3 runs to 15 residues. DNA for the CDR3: TGTGCCAGCAGCTTCGGCGGACAGACTAGGGCCACCATATATTTT. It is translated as CASSFGGQTRATIYF.

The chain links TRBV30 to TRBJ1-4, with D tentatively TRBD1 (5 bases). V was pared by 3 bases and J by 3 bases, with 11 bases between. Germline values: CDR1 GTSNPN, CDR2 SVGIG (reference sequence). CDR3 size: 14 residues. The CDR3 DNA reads TGTGCCTGGAGGCCGGCGGGGGCTAATGAAAAACTGTTTTTT. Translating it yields CAWRPAGANEKLFF.

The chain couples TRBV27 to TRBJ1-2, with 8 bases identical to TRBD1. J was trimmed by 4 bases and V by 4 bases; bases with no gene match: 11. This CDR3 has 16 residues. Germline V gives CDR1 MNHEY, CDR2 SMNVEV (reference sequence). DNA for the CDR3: TGTGCCAGCAGTTCGTCAGGGGGCGATGGGGGCTATGGCTACACCTTC. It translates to CASSSSGGDGGYGYTF.